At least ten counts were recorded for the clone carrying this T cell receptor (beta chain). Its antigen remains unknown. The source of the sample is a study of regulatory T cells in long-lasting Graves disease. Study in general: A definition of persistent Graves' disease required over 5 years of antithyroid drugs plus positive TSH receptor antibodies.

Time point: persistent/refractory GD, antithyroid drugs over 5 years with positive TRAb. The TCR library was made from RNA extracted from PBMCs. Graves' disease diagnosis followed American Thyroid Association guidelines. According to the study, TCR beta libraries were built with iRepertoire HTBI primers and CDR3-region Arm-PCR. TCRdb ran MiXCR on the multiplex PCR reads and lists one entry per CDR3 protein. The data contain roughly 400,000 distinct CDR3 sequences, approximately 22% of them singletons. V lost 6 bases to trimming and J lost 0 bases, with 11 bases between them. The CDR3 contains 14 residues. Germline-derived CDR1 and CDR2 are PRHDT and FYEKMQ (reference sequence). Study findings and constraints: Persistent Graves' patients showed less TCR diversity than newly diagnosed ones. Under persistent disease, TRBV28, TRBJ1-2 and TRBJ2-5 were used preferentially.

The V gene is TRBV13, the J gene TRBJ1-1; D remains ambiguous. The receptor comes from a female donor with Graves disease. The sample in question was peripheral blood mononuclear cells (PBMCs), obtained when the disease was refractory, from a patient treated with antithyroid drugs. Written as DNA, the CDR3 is TGTGCCAGCAGTCTGCTTGGAGTGAACACTGAAGCTTTCTTT. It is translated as CASSLLGVNTEAFF.